This T cell receptor beta chain was sequenced for a study of T cell changes during pregnancy in multiple sclerosis. Clones were read by immunoSEQ multiplex PCR, and TCRdb kept only the in-frame ones, dropping some. The table shows under 110,000 clones, with about 91% occurring only once. CDR3 size: 11 residues. V lost 5 bases, J lost 2 bases, and 7 bases lay in between. The germline CDR1 and CDR2 sequences are DFQATT and SNEGSKA (reference sequence). This TCR came from a female donor with multiple sclerosis, enrolled in a pregnancy study. V usage is TRBV20-1 and J usage is TRBJ2-7; no clear D. Sequenced here: peripheral blood, sampled in the second trimester of pregnancy. The CDR3 DNA reads as TGCAGTGCTTCGCTAACCTACGAGCAGTACTTC. Translation gives CSASLTYEQYF.